This entry is about one T cell receptor (beta chain). This clonotype was detected only once. No cognate antigen has been identified for it. No base quality values were provided; no much bigger clone lies one nucleotide off. Libraries came from PCR. Sequencing instrument: Illumina HiSeq 2500. TCR libraries were prepared with molecular barcoding, using unique molecular identifiers to normalize TCRbeta repertoire quantification. The public reads were quality trimmed at Q25 with fastp and then assembled into clones with MiXCR by TCRdb, keeping productive beta chains. For every CDR3 protein sequence, its rows merge into one entry that carries the most common genes and DNA. The sample has fewer than 400,000 distinct CDR3 sequences on record, around 25% of them singletons. Clones ranked in the top ten supply approximately 11% of the sample. The sample is drawn from a study of T-cell reconstitution after alpha-beta-depleted transplantation in children (dated by TCRdb to the mid-2010s). Background on the whole study: The study quantitatively tracked T-cell immune reconstitution after TCRalphabeta/CD19-depleted allogeneic hematopoietic cell transplantation in children using TCR repertoire profiling. What the study reported, not specific to this receptor: The high TCRbeta diversity at day 60 in some patients was ascribed to recipient T cells and intrathymic progenitors that had survived conditioning. The frequencies of hyperexpanded clones fell over the following months, and after one year, T-cell counts and TCRbeta diversity were mostly attributed to newly produced T cells. Apparently early alphabetaT-cell count recovery about two months after transplant reportedly relied on only several hundred rapidly expanded clones derived from non-depleted graft cells.

This sample's treatment or condition label indicates: allogeneic hematopoietic cell transplantation with graft depleted of TCRalphabeta T cells and CD19 B cells. The transplant recipients were children given TCRalphabeta/CD19-depleted allogeneic hematopoietic cell grafts. CDR1 and CDR2, per the germline V gene, are MGHRA and YSYEKL. V gives up 1 base and J gives up 6 bases, and the segment between their germline ends measures 13 bases. CDR3 length: 15 amino acids, cysteine to phenylalanine. Of all the DNA, just the CDR3 is kept, 45 bases in frame from base 1. Sample: PBMCs, mostly from graft donor cells, taken 180 days after TCRalphabeta/CD19-depleted stem cell transplant. The rearrangement combines TRBV4-1 with TRBJ2-1, with TRBD1 as a weak D call on 5 bases. The sequence was collected from a male patient younger than 18 who had a stem cell transplant for acute lymphoblastic leukemia, so the T cells may come from the graft donor. The nucleotide sequence is TGCGCCAGCAGCCAAGTCAAGGGGTTGGGCAATGAGCAGTTCTTC. Translation gives CASSQVKGLGNEQFF.